The source of this T cell receptor beta chain is a study of shared clonotypes between healthy human individuals. Looking at the study overall: CD4 naive cells filled three plates per donor, CD4 memory three, CD8 naive two and CD8 memory one. Study outcomes and limitations: The researchers took only blood, and tissue repertoires probably look different. Generation probabilities were higher for clonotypes shared across all four sorted-subset donors than for unshared ones. In the sorted subsets, rarefaction showed sequencing was incomplete despite large depth.

Germline values: CDR1 SGHNT, CDR2 YENEEA. The CDR3 covers 16 residues. V was cut by 5 bases and J by 4 bases, with 18 bases left in between. Some clones are missing from TCRdb's copy, which holds only in-frame ones; the method was immunoSEQ multiplex PCR. The data show roughly 700,000 clones, about 74% seen once. A note on this clone: Its antigen remains unidentified.

The sequenced sample consisted of memory CD4+ T cells sorted from blood. Subset described: CD45RA-negative fraction. The sequence was collected from a woman in her twenties or thirties in good health. The rearrangement joins TRBV11-3 to TRBJ1-5; a possible D gene is TRBD1 (6 bases). This chain's CDR3 is CASSLLGGTKNQPQHF. DNA of the CDR3: TGTGCCAGCAGCCTCCTGGGCGGGACAAAGAATCAGCCCCAGCATTTT.